One sample yielded the 23 T cell receptor beta chains listed below, sequenced in a study of blood T cell repertoires in COVID-19. TCRdb's copy holds only in-frame clones and misses some; the assay was immunoSEQ multiplex PCR. There are about 120,000 clones in the sample; around 81% occur only once, and more than 9% lies in the top ten. Sequenced material: peripheral blood. The receptors originated from a human donor in a cohort sampled during active COVID-19.

On this clone: Its ends do not fully match the called genes, so a read error is possible. The genes are TRBV6-4 and TRBJ1-5; tentatively, D is TRBD1 (5 bases). Germline assignment: CDR1 MRHNA and CDR2 SNTAGT. This CDR3 has 11 residues. CDR3 sequence (DNA): TGCCGGGGGTATAGCAATCAGCCCCAGCATTTT. Translation: CRGYSNQPQHF.

This clone was observed once. This sequence joins TRBV4-2 and TRBJ2-7; D is perhaps TRBD2 (6 bases). V shed 1 base and J shed 3 bases, with 13 bases lying between them. Germline CDR1 is LGHNA and CDR2 is YNFKEQ. This CDR3 spans 15 amino acids. CDR3 loop: CASSQVPGDSYEQYF. In DNA form, the CDR3 reads TGTGCCAGCAGCCAAGTTCCGGGAGACAGCTACGAGCAGTACTTC.

The CDR3 sequence is CASSHGGAGETQYF. In nucleotides, the CDR3 is TGCGCCAGCAGCCACGGGGGGGCCGGGGAGACCCAGTACTTC. The chain joins TRBV4-1 to TRBJ2-5; 8 nucleotides agree with TRBD2. The J segment lost 5 bases and the V segment lost 3 bases, leaving 5 bases of the junction unmatched. The CDR3 consists of 14 residues. The germline gives CDR1 MGHRA, CDR2 YSYEKL.

The genes are TRBV5-4 and TRBJ2-7; TRBD2 aligns across 8 bases. The V gene end was trimmed by 4 bases and the J gene end by 2 bases; junction bases not matched to a gene: 8. This CDR3 is 15 amino acids long. Germline CDR1 and CDR2: SGHNT and YYREEE (reference sequence). The CDR3 DNA follows: TGTGCCAGCAGCCGGGGGACTAGGGGCCCCTACGAGCAGTACTTC. It is translated as CASSRGTRGPYEQYF.

The chain recombines TRBV19 with TRBJ2-7; D is possibly TRBD1 (5 bases). Germline V CDR1 and CDR2: LNHDA, SQIVND (reference sequence). This CDR3 contains 12 residues. The V gene lost 5 bases and the J gene lost 2 bases, with 7 bases spanning the gap. The CDR3 region has the DNA TGTGCCAGTAGTCCAGGGCCCTACGAGCAGTACTTC. As protein: CASSPGPYEQYF.

This rearrangement joins TRBV28 to TRBJ1-5, with a tentative D call TRBD1 (6 bases). Germline V gene data show CDR1 as MDHEN and CDR2 as SYDVKM. The length of the CDR3 is 15 residues. The ends were cut back, 5 bases at V and 4 bases at J, with 15 bases in the middle. CDR3 nucleotides: TGTGCCAGCAGTCCCTCCGGCAGGGGTAATCAGCCCCAGCATTTT. This gives the protein CASSPSGRGNQPQHF.

The CDR3 spells CASSEGQGPTPLHF. CDR3 nucleotides: TGTGCCAGCAGCGAGGGACAGGGGCCGACACCCCTCCACTTT. This chain connects TRBV7-2 to TRBJ1-6; 10 bases are shared with TRBD1. Trimming removed 5 bases from V and 11 bases from J; junction bases left unmatched: 6. The germline CDR1 and CDR2 sequences are SGHTA and FQGNSA. CDR3 length equals 14 residues.

The chain carries TRBV9 and TRBJ1-6; D unclear. The CDR3 length is 14 residues. Germline CDR1 is SGDLS and CDR2 is YYNGEE. Trimming shortened V by 0 bases and J by 10 bases, and 11 bases separated the two germline ends. CDR3 sequence (DNA): TGTGCCAGCAGCGTAGAGCAGGTTCGGTCACCCCTCCACTTT. It specifies CASSVEQVRSPLHF.

This clone was observed once. This chain joins TRBV4-2 and TRBJ2-7, with 10 positions matching TRBD2. Germline V gives CDR1 LGHNA, CDR2 YNFKEQ. There are 14 residues in the CDR3. The J segment lost 4 bases and the V segment lost 4 bases, leaving 4 bases of the junction unmatched. CDR3 nucleotide sequence: TGTGCCAGCAGCCCCGGGACTAGCGTGTACGAGCAGTACTTC. As protein: CASSPGTSVYEQYF.

The rearrangement uses TRBV5-6 and TRBJ1-5; D is unclear. The CDR3 has 14 residues. V lost 0 bases and J 4 bases, leaving 8 bases between the germline ends. The germline CDR1 and CDR2 sequences are SGHDT and YYEEEE. The CDR3 loop is CASSLGQDNQPQHF. CDR3 DNA: TGTGCCAGCAGCTTGGGGCAGGATAATCAGCCCCAGCATTTT.

Worth noting for this clone: The sample holds other DNA sequences that translate to the same CDR3. CDR3 DNA: TGTGCCAGCAGGGGGGACAGGGGAAACTATGGCTACACCTTC. Its protein product is CASRGDRGNYGYTF. The chain links TRBV2 to TRBJ1-2, with 10 bases matching TRBD1. V was clipped by 6 bases and J by 2 bases; unmatched bases: 3. The germline V gene encodes CDR1 SNHLY and CDR2 FYNNEI. CDR3 length equals 14 residues.

Turning to this clone: An end of the junction differs from the germline gene, which may be a read error. The CDR3 loop reads CATGRRCGGRDF. CDR3 DNA: TGTGCCACCGGACGGAGGTGTGGCGGTCGTGACTTC. This chain uses TRBV24-1 with TRBJ2-7, with D possibly being TRBD2 (5 bases). Germline V lookup: CDR1 KGHDR, CDR2 SFDVKD. The CDR3 runs 12 residues.

The chain carries TRBV7-2 and TRBJ2-5; the D gene is possibly TRBD1 (5 bases). CDR3 length: 14 amino acids. V lost 2 bases and J 4 bases, leaving 11 bases between the germline ends. The germline CDR1 and CDR2 sequences are SGHTA and FQGNSA. CDR3 coding DNA: TGTGCCAGCAGCTTATCGCCAGGGTCAGAGACCCAGTACTTC. As protein: CASSLSPGSETQYF. Full variable domain (remainder filled in from reference TRBV7-2 and TRBJ2-5): GAGVSQSPSNKVTEKGKDVELRCDPISGHTALYWYRQSLGQGLEFLIYFQGNSAPDKSGLPSDRFSAERTGGSVSTLTIQRTQQEDSAVYLCASSLSPGSETQYFGPGTRLLVL.

This clone has just a few counts. J is TRBJ2-7 and V is TRBV7-9, with D perhaps TRBD2 (7 bases). The germline V and J ends were trimmed by 1 base and 5 bases, with 18 bases remaining between them. CDR1 SEHNR and CDR2 FQNEAQ come from the germline V gene (reference sequence). The CDR3 contains 16 residues. The CDR3 spells CASSLVGGRGADEQYF. The CDR3 bases are TGTGCCAGCAGCTTAGTCGGGGGGCGCGGTGCGGACGAGCAGTACTTC.

In its sample, this clone was seen once. The chain recombines TRBV6-2 or TRBV6-3 with TRBJ1-1, with a possible D match to TRBD1 (5 bases). The CDR3 runs to 14 residues. Germline V gene data show CDR1 as MNHEY and CDR2 as SVGEGT. The V end was cut by 4 bases, the J end by 0 bases, with 9 bases between. The CDR3 is CASSWQGMNTEAFF. Written as DNA, the CDR3 is TGTGCCAGCAGTTGGCAGGGAATGAACACTGAAGCTTTCTTT.

The rearrangement links TRBV29-1 to TRBJ1-5, with 7 bases identical to TRBD1. The germline CDR1 and CDR2 sequences are SQVTM and ANQGSEA. Losses at the gene ends were 6 bases for V and 4 bases for J; bases not matched to a gene: 9. There are 14 residues in the CDR3. Here the CDR3 reads CSVLDRVGNQPQHF. The CDR3 nucleotides read TGCAGCGTCTTAGACAGGGTGGGGAATCAGCCCCAGCATTTT.

The V gene is TRBV5-1, the J gene TRBJ2-3, with TRBD2 matching 9 bases. Germline CDR1 and CDR2: SGHRS and YFSETQ. J was trimmed by 3 bases and V by 2 bases; bases with no gene match: 13. This CDR3 comprises 18 residues. The CDR3 spells CASSFAPPIAGVTDTQYF. As DNA, the CDR3 is TGCGCCAGCAGCTTTGCCCCCCCCATAGCGGGAGTAACAGATACGCAGTATTTT.

The chain combines TRBV28 with TRBJ2-5, with TRBD1 identical over 9 bases. V trimming: 2 bases; J trimming: 5 bases; junction bases outside the gene matches: 9. Germline CDR1 and CDR2: MDHEN and SYDVKM. The CDR3 spans 16 residues. CDR3 protein: CASSLRLTGGRETQYF. CDR3 in DNA: TGTGCCAGCAGTTTACGACTTACAGGGGGCCGCGAGACCCAGTACTTC.

The chain has TRBV7-2 and TRBJ1-4, with 8 bases identical to TRBD1. This CDR3 spans 17 amino acids. Germline V gene data show CDR1 as SGHTA and CDR2 as FQGNSA. The ends lost 0 bases at V and 6 bases at J; junction bases unmatched: 9. CDR3 DNA: TGTGCCAGCAGCTTAGCTTTACCGGGACAGGCACATGAAAAACTGTTTTTT. Protein: CASSLALPGQAHEKLFF.

As to this clone: In the same sample, other DNA sequences code for this CDR3. The chain uses TRBV6-2 or TRBV6-3 and TRBJ1-1; D gene uncertain. With 2 bases removed from V and 8 bases from J, the gap between germline ends came to 12 bases. Germline V gives CDR1 MNHEY, CDR2 SVGEGT. There are 13 residues in the CDR3. As DNA, the CDR3 is TGTGCCAGCAGTTACCGCCAAGGAGGCGAAGCTTTCTTT. Protein product: CASSYRQGGEAFF.

This clone was observed a single time. The rearrangement links TRBV4-1 to TRBJ1-4, with D possibly matching TRBD1 (5 bases). This CDR3 is 15 amino acids long. From germline, CDR1 is MGHRA and CDR2 YSYEKL. Trimming cost V 1 base and J 8 bases, with 14 bases left between them. CDR3 bases: TGCGCCAGCAGCCAAGTTTCCGGGGGGTTGGAAAAACTGTTTTTT. It encodes CASSQVSGGLEKLFF.

V is TRBV30 and J is TRBJ2-5; D gene unclear. The V end was cut by 4 bases, the J end by 5 bases, with 14 bases between. This CDR3 is built from 13 residues. Germline CDR1 is GTSNPN and CDR2 is SVGIG (reference sequence). CDR3 DNA: TGTGCCTGGAAGCCCGTGGGCCCGGAGACCCAGTACTTC. The encoded protein is CAWKPVGPETQYF.

J is TRBJ2-1 and V is TRBV19, with 7 nucleotides matching TRBD1. Germline CDR1 and CDR2: LNHDA and SQIVND (reference sequence). This CDR3 spans 16 amino acids. The V gene end was trimmed by 1 base and the J gene end by 0 bases; junction bases not matched to a gene: 3. The CDR3 DNA reads as TGTGCCAGTAGTATAGGACAGGGAAGCTCCTACAATGAGCAGTTCTTC. This codes for CASSIGQGSSYNEQFF.